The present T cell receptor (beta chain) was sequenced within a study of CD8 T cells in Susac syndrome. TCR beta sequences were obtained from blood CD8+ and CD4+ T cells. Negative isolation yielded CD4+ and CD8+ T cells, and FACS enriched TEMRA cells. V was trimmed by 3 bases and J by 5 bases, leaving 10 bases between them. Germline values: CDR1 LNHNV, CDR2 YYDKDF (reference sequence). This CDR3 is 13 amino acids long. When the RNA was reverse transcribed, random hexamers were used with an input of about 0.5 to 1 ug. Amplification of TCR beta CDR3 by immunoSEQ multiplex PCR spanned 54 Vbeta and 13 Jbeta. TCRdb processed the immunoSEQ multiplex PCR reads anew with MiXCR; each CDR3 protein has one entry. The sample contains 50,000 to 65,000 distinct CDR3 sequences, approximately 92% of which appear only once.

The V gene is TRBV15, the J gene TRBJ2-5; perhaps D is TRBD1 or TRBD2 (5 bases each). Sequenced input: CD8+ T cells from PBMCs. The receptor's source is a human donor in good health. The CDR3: CATSSGTPETQYF. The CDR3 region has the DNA TGTGCCACCAGCAGCGGGACCCCGGAGACCCAGTACTTC.